Listed below are T cell receptor beta chains from one sample, sequenced in a study of control samples from healthy donors and cancer patients. Clones were sequenced by immunoSEQ multiplex PCR, and TCRdb holds only the in-frame ones, with some missing. The sample shows roughly 84,000 clones, about nine tenths of them seen only once. The sequencing input was blood. The source of these receptors is a man aged 50-60 years in good health. Both conserved end residues are part of each CDR3. Fields, in order: V gene, D gene, clone size, J gene, CDR3 DNA, CDR3 protein. A D gene is named only where the DNA matches it firmly. Some rows have no size entry. The others give once, few or many, or a class for an expanded clone.

>TRBV5-1|TRBD1|-|TRBJ1-1
TGCGCCAGCAGCTTGCCAGGGGGCACTGAAGCTTTCTTT
CASSLPGGTEAFF
>TRBV3-1/TRBV3-2|-|-|TRBJ1-6
TGTGCCAGCAGCCGCATATCGACAGCGAGCTCCTATAATTCACCCCTCCACTTT
CASSRISTASSYNSPLHF
>TRBV19|-|-|TRBJ1-5
TGTGCCAGTAGTATAGTGGCAGTGAGTTACCATCAGCCCCAGCATTTT
CASSIVAVSYHQPQHF
>TRBV5-4|TRBD1|-|TRBJ1-2
TGTGCCAGCAGCCCATCGACAGGGGGTCACGGTGATGGCTACACCTTC
CASSPSTGGHGDGYTF
>TRBV4-1|TRBD2|-|TRBJ2-1
TGCGCCAGCAGCCAAGGACTAGCGGGGTACAATGAGCAGTTCTTC
CASSQGLAGYNEQFF
>TRBV4-3|-|-|TRBJ1-5
TGCGCCAGCAGCCAAGGGATAGGGAGTGGCCAGCCCCAGCATTTT
CASSQGIGSGQPQHF
>TRBV19|-|-|TRBJ1-2
TGTGCCAGTAGTATCGGCTATGGCTACACCTTC
CASSIGYGYTF
>TRBV2|-|-|TRBJ1-4
TGTGCCAGCATGGCAAACTTGTTTGCCTATGAAAAACTGTTTTTT
CASMANLFAYEKLFF
>TRBV3-1/TRBV3-2|-|-|TRBJ2-5
TGTGCCAGCAGCCAAGGCCCCAGCTTAACCCAGTACTTC
CASSQGPSLTQYF
>TRBV24-1|TRBD2|-|TRBJ2-3
TGTGCCACCAGTGACCTTAAATGGACTAGCGGGGACACAGATACGCAGTATTTT
CATSDLKWTSGDTDTQYF
>TRBV5-6|-|medium-sized|TRBJ1-1
TGTGCCAGCAGCCAGGGGACGCTTGAAGCTTTCTTT
CASSQGTLEAFF
>TRBV19|-|-|TRBJ1-4
TGTGCCAGTAGAGAATCGGGCCTCCGGGGGGAAAAACTGTTTTTT
CASRESGLRGEKLFF
>TRBV27|-|-|TRBJ1-6
TGTGCCAGCAGTTTAGGGGGTAGGTCACCCCTCCACTTT
CASSLGGRSPLHF
>TRBV18|-|few|TRBJ1-1
TGTGCCAGCTCACCTTCTGAGGGGTTTATAACTTTCTTT
CASSPSEGFITFF
>TRBV18|TRBD1|-|TRBJ1-1
TGTGCCAGCTCACCTCCGGGACAGGGGGCGAGGGCTGAAGCTTTCTTT
CASSPPGQGARAEAFF
>TRBV29-1|-|-|TRBJ2-1
TGCAGCGTTGAGAGGGTAAACTACAATGAGCAGTTCTTC
CSVERVNYNEQFF
>TRBV18|-|-|TRBJ2-3
TGTGCCAGCTCACCACCGTGGACCACAGATACGCAGTATTTT
CASSPPWTTDTQYF
>TRBV19|-|-|TRBJ2-7
TGTGCCAGTAGTCTCGACAGTACCTACGAGCAGTACTTC
CASSLDSTYEQYF
>TRBV4-1|TRBD1|-|TRBJ1-4
TGCGCCAGCAGCGACAGGGGGCAGCGTCGTGAAAAACTGTTTTTT
CASSDRGQRREKLFF
>TRBV5-1|-|-|TRBJ2-1
TGCGCCAGCAGCACGGGATCAGGTAATGAGCAGTTCTTC
CASSTGSGNEQFF
>TRBV9|-|-|TRBJ1-1
TGTGCCAGCAGCTTCTTGGAGGGGTTGACTGAAGCTTTCTTT
CASSFLEGLTEAFF
>TRBV10-3|-|-|TRBJ1-1
TGTGCCATCAGTGAGTCGAGGCAGGGATGGGCTGAAGCTTTCTTT
CAISESRQGWAEAFF
>TRBV6-6|TRBD1|-|TRBJ1-6
TGTGCCAGCAGGGGACAGTTAGATTCACCCCTCCACTTT
CASRGQLDSPLHF
>TRBV7-9|-|-|TRBJ2-7
TGTGCCAGCAGCACACAGGGAAGCGAGCAGTACTTC
CASSTQGSEQYF
>TRBV27|TRBD1|-|TRBJ2-7
TGTGCCAGCAGTTACGACAGGGGTCCCTACGAGCAGTACTTC
CASSYDRGPYEQYF
>TRBV14|-|-|TRBJ1-3
TGTGCCAGCAGCCAAGATCAGGGGTCCTTCTCTGGAAACACCATATATTTT
CASSQDQGSFSGNTIYF
>TRBV4-3|-|-|TRBJ2-3
TGCGCCAGCAGCCAGGGGAGAACTAGTATCACGCAGTATTTT
CASSQGRTSITQYF
>TRBV9|TRBD1|-|TRBJ2-7
TGTGCCAGCAGCCGGGACAGGGGGAGGTACGAGCAGTACTTC
CASSRDRGRYEQYF
>TRBV25-1|TRBD1|-|TRBJ1-1
TGTGCCAGCTCAGGGGGATACACTGAAGCTTTCTTT
CASSGGYTEAFF
>TRBV6-2/TRBV6-3|TRBD2|-|TRBJ2-1
TGTGCCAGCAGTTTCACTGGAGAGGGACTAGCGGGGAACAATGAGCAGTTCTTC
CASSFTGEGLAGNNEQFF
>TRBV7-2|-|-|TRBJ2-1
TGTGCCAGCAGCTTCGAGTCCGGCTCCTACAATGAGCAGTTCTTC
CASSFESGSYNEQFF
>TRBV6-6|-|-|TRBJ1-1
TGTGCCAGCAGAAAAGGGGAGTACACTGAAGCTTTCTTT
CASRKGEYTEAFF
>TRBV19|-|-|TRBJ1-4
TGTGCCAGTAGTCGCAGGGAAACTAATGAAAAACTGTTTTTT
CASSRRETNEKLFF
>TRBV9|-|-|TRBJ1-4
TGTGCCAGCAGCGTAGGGGTTCTCAATGAAAAACTGTTTTTT
CASSVGVLNEKLFF
>TRBV4-3|-|-|TRBJ2-7
TGCGCCAGCAGCCAAGATCAATCCGGGAACTACGAGCAGTACTTC
CASSQDQSGNYEQYF
>TRBV6-2/TRBV6-3|-|-|TRBJ2-2
TGTGCCAGCAGTGGACTGGGGAACGCCGGGGAGCTGTTTTTT
CASSGLGNAGELFF
>TRBV6-5|TRBD1|-|TRBJ1-2
TGTGCCAGCAGGCGTACACCGACAGGGGCCCATGGCTACACCTTC
CASRRTPTGAHGYTF
>TRBV12-3/TRBV12-4|-|-|TRBJ1-2
TGTGCCAGCAGTTTTGAGCAGAAGCGTGGCTACACCTTC
CASSFEQKRGYTF
>TRBV4-1|-|-|TRBJ1-6
TGCGCCAGCAGCCAGATCAATTCACCCCTCCACTTT
CASSQINSPLHF
>TRBV6-2/TRBV6-3|-|few|TRBJ1-3
TGTGCCAGCAGTTTCTCTGGAAACACCATATATTTT
CASSFSGNTIYF
>TRBV27|TRBD1|-|TRBJ2-7
TGTGCCAGCAGTTTAGGGGGGACAGGGGGCGAGCAGTACTTC
CASSLGGTGGEQYF
>TRBV5-1|-|-|TRBJ1-3
TGCGCCAGCAGCTTAGGACGTGGTGGTGCGAGCTCTGGAAACACCATATATTTT
CASSLGRGGASSGNTIYF
>TRBV11-2|-|-|TRBJ2-5
TGTGCCAGCAGCTTGAGGGTGGCCCCTGAAGAGACCCAGTACTTC
CASSLRVAPEETQYF
>TRBV5-1|TRBD1|-|TRBJ1-5
TGCGCCAGCAGCCCCGGGACAGGTATTAGCAATCAGCCCCAGCATTTT
CASSPGTGISNQPQHF